These 30 T cell receptor beta chains came from one sample sequenced in a study of blood T cell repertoires in COVID-19. Profiling relied on immunoSEQ multiplex PCR, and the TCRdb table lists in-frame clones only, not all of them. The table has some 150,000 clones, 65% to 85% seen once. The sample consisted of peripheral blood. The receptors stem from a man in his 60s with active or convalescent COVID-19.

The chain links TRBV10-3 to TRBJ2-7; 7 bases agree with TRBD1. The V gene end was trimmed by 0 bases and the J gene end by 2 bases; junction bases not matched to a gene: 7. The CDR3 is 16 residues long. Germline CDR1 and CDR2: ENHRY and SYGVKD. DNA of the CDR3: TGTGCCATCAGTGAGTCGGACAGGTCTCCTCCCTACGAGCAGTACTTC. It yields the protein CAISESDRSPPYEQYF.

This chain links TRBV5-1 with TRBJ2-7; D is uncertain. V lost 0 bases and J lost 3, with 7 bases in between. There are 13 residues in the CDR3. The germline gives CDR1 SGHRS, CDR2 YFSETQ. The CDR3 nucleotides are TGCGCCAGCAGCTTGGGGTGGCACTACGAGCAGTACTTC. As protein: CASSLGWHYEQYF.

This clone came up once. The chain has TRBV19 and TRBJ2-1; TRBD1 might be the D (7 bases). Germline CDR1 reads LNHDA; CDR2 reads SQIVND (reference sequence). Trimming took 7 bases from V and 10 from J, leaving 23 bases between them. This CDR3 region has 15 residues. The CDR3 region is CASTPGPGGFYEQFF. The CDR3 coding sequence is TGTGCCAGTACCCCTGGGCCAGGGGGGTTCTACGAGCAGTTCTTC.

The rearrangement links TRBV7-2 to TRBJ2-7, with TRBD2 as a possible D gene (6 bases). The CDR3 is 16 residues long. Germline loops: CDR1 SGHTA, CDR2 FQGNSA. Deletions cut 2 bases from V and 2 bases from J, with 16 bases between. CDR3 sequence: CASSLTPVGGPYEQYF. For the CDR3, the DNA is TGTGCCAGCAGCTTAACTCCCGTCGGGGGACCCTACGAGCAGTACTTC.

V is TRBV27 and J is TRBJ2-1; 13 positions match TRBD2. Per the germline V gene, CDR1 is MNHEY and CDR2 is SMNVEV (reference sequence). Germline trimming cut 4 bases from V and 9 bases from J; bases unmatched to any gene: 9. This CDR3 region has 16 residues. CDR3 loop: CASSSKGTSGMTEQFF. The CDR3 DNA reads as TGTGCCAGCAGTTCAAAAGGGACTAGCGGGATGACTGAGCAGTTCTTC.

The rearrangement joins TRBV15 to TRBJ1-4, with 7 positions matching TRBD1. V dropped 5 bases and J dropped 4; count of bases not matched to a gene: 4. This CDR3 spans 14 amino acids. The germline V gene has CDR1 LNHNV and CDR2 YYDKDF (reference sequence). The CDR3 bases are TGTGCCACCAGCGGCCGACAGGGTAATGAAAAACTGTTTTTT. This gives the protein CATSGRQGNEKLFF.

This chain uses TRBV4-1 with TRBJ1-5; D is perhaps TRBD1 (5 bases). Per the germline V gene, CDR1 is MGHRA and CDR2 is YSYEKL. The CDR3 is 16 residues long. V was trimmed by 2 bases and J by 7 bases, leaving 18 bases between them. The CDR3 bases are TGCGCCAGCAGCCAAATTCTCCGGTCGGGGGGACAGCCCCAGCATTTT. Its protein product is CASSQILRSGGQPQHF.

This chain's CDR3 is CASSLDYNNGQFF. In DNA form, the CDR3 reads TGTGCCAGCAGCCTGGACTACAATAACGGGCAGTTCTTC. The chain combines TRBV7-2 with TRBJ2-1, with D perhaps TRBD2 (6 bases). Germline values: CDR1 SGHTA, CDR2 FQGNSA. Trimming shortened V by 5 bases and J by 12 bases, and 17 bases separated the two germline ends. The CDR3 consists of 13 residues.

The J gene is TRBJ1-6, the V gene TRBV28; no reliable D call. Germline values: CDR1 MDHEN, CDR2 SYDVKM. This CDR3 spans 12 amino acids. V was shortened by 8 bases and J by 7 bases, with 9 bases between the two germline ends. The CDR3 sequence: CASEVRNSPLHF. The CDR3 nucleotides are TGTGCCAGCGAGGTTCGGAATTCACCCCTCCACTTT.

This clone showed up just a few times. V and J are TRBV7-9 and TRBJ2-6; 9 bases fit TRBD1. Germline-derived CDR1 and CDR2 are SEHNR and FQNEAQ (reference sequence). Germline trimming cut 4 bases from V and 9 bases from J; bases unmatched to any gene: 7. This CDR3 has 15 amino acids. The CDR3 region is CASSYRDREGNVLTF. Here the CDR3 DNA reads TGTGCCAGCAGCTATCGGGACAGGGAAGGCAACGTCCTGACTTTC.

The V and J genes are TRBV18 and TRBJ1-1; tentatively, D is TRBD1 (5 bases). The germline gives CDR1 KGHSH, CDR2 LQKENI. V dropped 3 bases and J dropped 11 bases, with 13 bases sitting between them. The CDR3 extends over 12 amino acids. CDR3 protein: CASSPGQGWAFF. Written as DNA, the CDR3 is TGTGCCAGCTCACCGGGGCAAGGATGGGCTTTCTTT.

The rearrangement uses TRBV30 and TRBJ2-7; 9 nucleotides line up with TRBD1. Unmatched junction bases numbered 5, after V lost 3 bases and J lost 2 bases. The germline V gene encodes CDR1 GTSNPN and CDR2 SVGIG (reference sequence). CDR3 size: 14 residues. The chain's CDR3 is CAWSSGTGTYEQYF. The DNA of the CDR3 is TGTGCCTGGAGCTCCGGGACAGGGACCTACGAGCAGTACTTC.

The chain carries TRBV25-1 and TRBJ1-2; weak D call: TRBD1 (6 bases). Trimming took 9 bases from V and 4 from J, leaving 15 bases between them. The germline gives CDR1 MGHDK, CDR2 SYGVNS. The CDR3 spans 13 residues. CDR3 in amino acids: CASSFGGTYGYTF. The CDR3 coding sequence is TGTGCCAGTTCCTTTGGGGGCACCTATGGCTACACCTTC.

The rearrangement joins TRBV13 to TRBJ1-1; 9 nucleotides agree with TRBD1. J was trimmed by 4 bases and V by 2 bases; bases with no gene match: 11. The CDR3 consists of 17 residues. From germline, CDR1 is PRHDT and CDR2 FYEKMQ (reference sequence). The CDR3 DNA is TGTGCCAGCAGCTTACTAACAGGGGGCGACCTCTTCACTGAAGCTTTCTTT. This sequence encodes CASSLLTGGDLFTEAFF.

This chain joins TRBV7-9 and TRBJ2-1, with 9 bases lining up with TRBD1. The CDR3 sequence is 16 residues long. CDR1 and CDR2 (germline): SEHNR, FQNEAQ (reference sequence). Losses at the gene ends were 0 bases for V and 5 bases for J; bases not matched to a gene: 5. This CDR3 reads CASSLAWDRDHNEQFF. CDR3 nucleotide sequence: TGTGCCAGCAGCTTAGCCTGGGACAGGGACCACAATGAGCAGTTCTTC.

This sequence joins TRBV5-5 and TRBJ2-7, with TRBD2 identical over 8 bases. J lost 2 bases, V lost 4 bases, and 2 bases had no gene match. The V gene's germline CDR1 is SGHKS and CDR2 YYEKEE (reference sequence). The CDR3 contains 13 residues. The CDR3 loop reads CASSPGRAYEQYF. CDR3 DNA: TGTGCCAGCAGCCCCGGGAGGGCCTACGAGCAGTACTTC.

This chain links TRBV9 with TRBJ1-6; D not resolved. Between the trimmed V and J ends, which lost 3 bases and 5 bases, there was a span of 12 bases. CDR1 and CDR2 (germline): SGDLS, YYNGEE. CDR3 size: 15 residues. Here the CDR3 reads CASSARSGNNSPLHF. For the CDR3, the DNA is TGTGCCAGCAGCGCCCGGTCCGGGAATAATTCACCCCTCCACTTT.

V gene TRBV9 combines with J gene TRBJ1-2; the match to TRBD1 covers 9 bases. The CDR3 consists of 18 residues. Germline CDR1 is SGDLS and CDR2 is YYNGEE. V gave up 4 bases and J gave up 0 bases; unmatched junction bases: 13. The CDR3 DNA reads as TGTGCCAGCAGCCCCAAAGGACGGGACAGGGTTACTAACTATGGCTACACCTTC. It translates to CASSPKGRDRVTNYGYTF. Drawing the rest from reference TRBV9 and TRBJ1-2, the complete variable domain is DSGVTQTPKHLITATGQRVTLRCSPRSGDLSVYWYQQSLDQGLQFLIQYYNGEERAKGNILERFSAQQFPDLHSELNLSSLELGDSALYFCASSPKGRDRVTNYGYTFGSGTRLTVV.

V usage is TRBV7-2 and J usage is TRBJ1-1; D remains unclear. The germline gives CDR1 SGHTA, CDR2 FQGNSA. The CDR3 runs 13 residues. V was trimmed by 4 bases and J by 5 bases, leaving 11 bases between them. The CDR3 reads CASSSTSVTEAFF. In DNA, the CDR3 is TGTGCCAGCAGCTCTACGAGTGTGACTGAAGCTTTCTTT.

The chain carries TRBV14 and TRBJ2-6; TRBD2 is a possible D gene (5 bases). With 3 bases removed from V and 3 bases from J, the gap between germline ends came to 15 bases. Germline V CDR1 and CDR2: SGHDN, FVKESK. The CDR3 sequence is 17 residues long. CDR3 residues: CASSHPGVLSGANVLTF. CDR3 coding DNA: TGTGCCAGCAGCCACCCCGGGGTCCTAAGTGGGGCCAACGTCCTGACTTTC.

The rearrangement joins TRBV18 to TRBJ1-2; 8 positions match TRBD1. J lost 2 bases, V lost 11 bases, and 7 bases had no gene match. The CDR3 totals 13 residues. Germline loops: CDR1 KGHSH, CDR2 LQKENI. CDR3 in amino acids: CAGGQGQNYGYTF. The CDR3 bases are TGTGCCGGCGGACAGGGACAAAACTATGGCTACACCTTC.

In nucleotides, the CDR3 is TGCAGTGCTAGTGTCTCGGGACAGGGATCTGAAGCTTTCTTT. Its translation is CSASVSGQGSEAFF. This chain joins TRBV20-1 and TRBJ1-1, with 9 bases lining up with TRBD1. This CDR3 has 14 residues. J was trimmed by 6 bases and V by 3 bases; bases with no gene match: 8. CDR1 and CDR2 from the germline V gene are DFQATT and SNEGSKA (reference sequence).

This chain connects TRBV5-4 to TRBJ2-7; possible D gene TRBD2, 6 bases. The length of the CDR3 is 13 residues. The germline gives CDR1 SGHNT, CDR2 YYREEE (reference sequence). V dropped 1 base and J dropped 5 bases, with 10 bases sitting between them. The CDR3 nucleotides are TGTGCCAGCAGCTTGCCGGGAGTAGACGAGCAGTACTTC. This sequence encodes CASSLPGVDEQYF. Supplemented by reference TRBV5-4 and TRBJ2-7, the full variable domain reads ETGVTQSPTHLIKTRGQQVTLRCSSQSGHNTVSWYQQALGQGPQFIFQYYREEENGRGNFPPRFSGLQFPNYSSELNVNALELDDSALYLCASSLPGVDEQYFGPGTRLTVT.

The J gene is TRBJ2-7, the V gene TRBV6-6; 8 bases agree with TRBD1. The CDR3 covers 12 residues. J lost 3 bases, V lost 10 bases, and 5 bases had no gene match. Germline CDR1 and CDR2: MNHNY and SVGAGI (reference sequence). CDR3 protein: CATGGQVYEQYF. CDR3 coding DNA: TGTGCCACCGGGGGACAGGTCTACGAGCAGTACTTC.

The rearrangement uses TRBV6-5 and TRBJ2-7; no definite D call. Trimming shortened V by 0 bases and J by 4 bases, and 13 bases separated the two germline ends. CDR3 length: 15 amino acids. Germline V CDR1 and CDR2: MNHEY, SVGAGI. The CDR3 DNA follows: TGTGCCAGCAGTTACTCCCGTATCTTTCTATACGAGCAGTACTTC. Protein: CASSYSRIFLYEQYF.

V usage is TRBV9 and J usage is TRBJ1-2, with 10 bases aligning to TRBD1. Germline V gene lookup returns CDR1 SGDLS and CDR2 YYNGEE. The trim removed 0 bases at V and 6 bases at J, leaving 5 bases unmatched. The CDR3 extends over 15 amino acids. This CDR3 reads CASSVAIGTGDGYTF. Written as DNA, the CDR3 is TGTGCCAGCAGCGTAGCGATCGGGACAGGGGATGGCTACACCTTC.

CDR3 DNA: TGTGCCAGCAGCCCGGGACTAGAGAGCTACGAGCAGTACTTC. Translating it yields CASSPGLESYEQYF. The chain has TRBV13 and TRBJ2-7; 8 positions agree with TRBD2. The germline gives CDR1 PRHDT, CDR2 FYEKMQ (reference sequence). CDR3 size: 14 residues. Losses at the gene ends were 5 bases for V and 3 bases for J; bases not matched to a gene: 6. Drawing the rest from reference TRBV13 and TRBJ2-7, the complete variable domain is AAGVIQSPRHLIKEKRETATLKCYPIPRHDTVYWYQQGPGQDPQFLISFYEKMQSDKGSIPDRFSAQQFSDYHSELNMSSLELGDSALYFCASSPGLESYEQYFGPGTRLTVT.

The chain couples TRBV7-9 to TRBJ1-5; possibly TRBD1 for D (6 bases). With 2 bases removed from V and 4 bases from J, the gap between germline ends came to 15 bases. Germline lookup yields CDR1 SEHNR and CDR2 FQNEAQ (reference sequence). The CDR3 sequence is 16 residues long. The CDR3 here is CASSLYGRGSNQPQHF. For the CDR3, the DNA is TGTGCCAGCAGCTTATACGGCAGGGGATCGAATCAGCCCCAGCATTTT.

The chain is built from TRBV7-2 and TRBJ2-4, with 7 bases identical to TRBD2. The V gene end was trimmed by 5 bases and the J gene end by 1 base; junction bases not matched to a gene: 14. This CDR3 comprises 18 residues. The germline gives CDR1 SGHTA, CDR2 FQGNSA. The CDR3 protein is CASSAVRGGPGAKNIQYF. The CDR3 bases are TGTGCCAGCAGCGCCGTGAGGGGAGGGCCGGGGGCCAAAAACATTCAGTACTTC.

Only one count was recorded for this clone. This sequence joins TRBV11-2 and TRBJ2-7; TRBD1 is a possible D gene (5 bases). Germline-derived CDR1 and CDR2 are SGHAT and FQNNGV. Trimming shortened V by 5 bases and J by 1 base, and 15 bases separated the two germline ends. The CDR3 has 15 residues. CDR3 protein: CASSILPGMSYEQYF. The CDR3 region has the DNA TGTGCCAGCAGCATACTTCCAGGGATGTCCTACGAGCAGTACTTC. The full variable domain, rest sourced from reference TRBV11-2 and TRBJ2-7, is EAGVAQSPRYKIIEKRQSVAFWCNPISGHATLYWYQQILGQGPKLLIQFQNNGVVDDSQLPKDRFSAERLKGVDSTLKIQPAKLEDSAVYLCASSILPGMSYEQYFGPGTRLTVT.